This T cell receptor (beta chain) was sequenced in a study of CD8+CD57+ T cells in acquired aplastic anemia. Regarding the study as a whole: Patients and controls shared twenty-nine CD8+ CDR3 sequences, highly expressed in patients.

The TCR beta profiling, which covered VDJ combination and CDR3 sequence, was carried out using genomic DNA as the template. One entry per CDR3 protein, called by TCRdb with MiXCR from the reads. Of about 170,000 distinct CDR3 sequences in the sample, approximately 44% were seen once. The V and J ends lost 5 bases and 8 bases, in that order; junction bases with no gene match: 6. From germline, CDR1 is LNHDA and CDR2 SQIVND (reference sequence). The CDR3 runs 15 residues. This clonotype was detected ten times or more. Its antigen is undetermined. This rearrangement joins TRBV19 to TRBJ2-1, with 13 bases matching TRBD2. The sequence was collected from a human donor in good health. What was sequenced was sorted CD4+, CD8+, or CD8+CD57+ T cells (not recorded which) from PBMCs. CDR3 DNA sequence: TGTGCCAGTAGTGCCACTAGCGGGGGGGCCTATGAGCAGTTCTTC. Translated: CASSATSGGAYEQFF.